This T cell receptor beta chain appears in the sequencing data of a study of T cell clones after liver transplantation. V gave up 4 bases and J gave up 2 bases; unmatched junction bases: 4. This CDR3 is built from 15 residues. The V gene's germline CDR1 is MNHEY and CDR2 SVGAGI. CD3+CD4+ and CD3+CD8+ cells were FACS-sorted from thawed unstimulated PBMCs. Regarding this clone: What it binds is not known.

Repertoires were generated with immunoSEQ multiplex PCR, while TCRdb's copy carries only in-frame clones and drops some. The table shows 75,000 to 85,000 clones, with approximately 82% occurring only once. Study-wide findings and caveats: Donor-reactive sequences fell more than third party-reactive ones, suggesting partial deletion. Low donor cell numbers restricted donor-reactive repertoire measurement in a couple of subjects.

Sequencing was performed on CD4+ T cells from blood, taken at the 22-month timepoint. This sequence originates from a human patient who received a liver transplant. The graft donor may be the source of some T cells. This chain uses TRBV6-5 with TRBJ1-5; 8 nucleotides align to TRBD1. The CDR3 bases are TGTGCCAGCAGTTTCGACAGGGGAGGCAATCAGCCCCAGCATTTT. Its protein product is CASSFDRGGNQPQHF.